The 11 T cell receptor beta chains below come from one sample, sequenced in a study of CD8 T cells in Susac syndrome. An amount of RNA that ranged from roughly 0.45 to 1 ug was reverse transcribed with random hexamers. TCRdb processed the immunoSEQ multiplex PCR reads anew with MiXCR; each CDR3 protein has one entry. The sample carries about 73,000 distinct CDR3 sequences, roughly 94% recorded once. Sequenced: CD8+ T cells from PBMCs. These receptors all come from a human donor with multiple sclerosis.

The chain is built from TRBV29-1 and TRBJ2-7; 8 bases are a match to TRBD1. Germline CDR1 and CDR2: SQVTM and ANQGSEA. V was clipped by 0 bases and J by 13 bases; unmatched bases: 8. This CDR3 contains 12 residues. The CDR3 coding sequence is TGCAGCGTTGAAGATTATGGGACAGGCCAATACTTC. It codes for CSVEDYGTGQYF.

The chain employs TRBV27 and TRBJ2-7; the match to TRBD1 covers 10 bases. Germline CDR1 reads MNHEY; CDR2 reads SMNVEV (reference sequence). Trimming at V came to 3 bases and at J to 3 bases, leaving 5 bases not matched to a gene. The CDR3 runs to 15 residues. Here the CDR3 reads CASSLTGTGDYEQYF. The CDR3 DNA reads TGTGCCAGCAGTTTGACCGGGACAGGGGACTACGAGCAGTACTTC.

This clonotype was observed a single time. V is TRBV5-1 and J is TRBJ1-1; possibly TRBD1 for D (5 bases). From germline, CDR1 is SGHRS and CDR2 YFSETQ. V lost 4 bases and J lost 4, with 14 bases in between. The length of the CDR3 is 14 residues. DNA of the CDR3: TGCGCCAGCAGCCCAAACGGGGGAGTCACTGAAGCTTTCTTT. Amino acids: CASSPNGGVTEAFF.

V and J are TRBV7-3 and TRBJ1-1, with TRBD1 identical over 9 bases. The CDR3 totals 15 residues. The J segment lost 1 base and the V segment lost 3 bases, leaving 3 bases of the junction unmatched. The germline V gene has CDR1 SGHTA and CDR2 FQGTGA. Here the CDR3 reads CASSFGTGTNTEAFF. DNA for the CDR3: TGTGCCAGCAGCTTCGGGACAGGGACGAACACTGAAGCTTTCTTT. The full variable domain, completed using reference TRBV7-3 and TRBJ1-1, is GAGVSQTPSNKVTEKGKYVELRCDPISGHTALYWYRQSLGQGPEFLIYFQGTGAADDSGLPNDRFFAVRPEGSVSTLKIQRTERGDSAVYLCASSFGTGTNTEAFFGQGTRLTVV.

The V and J genes are TRBV5-1 and TRBJ2-7; TRBD1 aligns across 8 bases. The CDR3 runs to 14 residues. After removal of 0 bases from V and 4 bases from J, the junction contained 3 bases not matched to a gene. The germline V gene encodes CDR1 SGHRS and CDR2 YFSETQ. The CDR3 loop reads CASSLGQGRYEQYF. DNA of the CDR3: TGCGCCAGCAGCTTGGGACAGGGGCGGTACGAGCAGTACTTC.

This clonotype occurred once. This chain links TRBV30 with TRBJ1-1; D gene unclear. V gave up 2 bases and J gave up 0 bases, with 13 bases separating them. The CDR3 runs 15 residues. The germline gives CDR1 GTSNPN, CDR2 SVGIG (reference sequence). CDR3 residues: CAWSTPRVVNTEAFF. The CDR3 nucleotides read TGTGCCTGGAGTACCCCAAGGGTGGTGAACACTGAAGCTTTCTTT.

The CDR3 nucleotides read TGTGCCAGCAGTTACGGGCCCACGGCTGGGGCCAACGTCCTGACTTTC. Its translation: CASSYGPTAGANVLTF. The chain is built from TRBV6-2 or TRBV6-3 and TRBJ2-6; D remains ambiguous. V shed 2 bases and J shed 2 bases, with 10 bases lying between them. Looked up from germline, CDR1 is MNHEY and CDR2 is SVGEGT. This CDR3 has 16 residues.

The CDR3 loop reads CASRVREHNTGELFF. The CDR3 nucleotides are TGTGCCAGCAGAGTACGGGAACACAACACCGGGGAGCTGTTTTTT. The chain is built from TRBV7-9 and TRBJ2-2; TRBD2 is a possible D gene (5 bases). The germline V gene encodes CDR1 SEHNR and CDR2 FQNEAQ (reference sequence). V was cut by 6 bases and J by 2 bases, with 13 bases left in between. This CDR3 has 15 amino acids. The full variable domain, in which reference TRBV7-9 and TRBJ2-2 provide the parts outside the CDR3, is DTGVSQNPRHKITKRGQNVTFRCDPISEHNRLYWYRQTLGQGPEFLTYFQNEAQLEKSRLLSDRFSAERPKGSFSTLEIQRTEQGDSAMYLCASRVREHNTGELFFGEGSRLTVL.

This clonotype was seen a few times. V and J are TRBV4-2 and TRBJ2-5; no clear D gene. The germline V and J ends were trimmed by 0 bases and 2 bases, with 16 bases remaining between them. This CDR3 is 17 amino acids long. Germline V gene lookup returns CDR1 LGHNA and CDR2 YNFKEQ. CDR3 residues: CASSQEGGEVGQETQYF. In nucleotides, the CDR3 is TGTGCCAGCAGCCAAGAGGGCGGCGAAGTGGGTCAAGAGACCCAGTACTTC.

The rearrangement links TRBV7-6 to TRBJ1-2; TRBD1 matches 7 bases. This CDR3 region has 17 residues. Germline V gives CDR1 SGHVS, CDR2 FNYEAQ. The J segment lost 8 bases and the V segment lost 5 bases, leaving 20 bases of the junction unmatched. The CDR3 reads CASSPNLDRIEGGGYTF. In DNA, the CDR3 is TGTGCCAGCAGCCCTAATCTGGACAGGATAGAGGGCGGGGGCTACACCTTC.

The rearrangement uses TRBV7-9 and TRBJ1-5, with 7 bases fitting TRBD1. This CDR3 comprises 16 residues. The germline gives CDR1 SEHNR, CDR2 FQNEAQ (reference sequence). V lost 5 bases to trimming and J lost 3 bases; unmatched junction nucleotides: 10. The CDR3, as DNA: TGTGCCAGCAGCCCCTCGTGGGGACAGACCAATCAGCCCCAGCATTTT. Translation gives CASSPSWGQTNQPQHF. Combining the CDR3 with reference TRBV7-9 and TRBJ1-5 gives the whole variable domain DTGVSQNPRHKITKRGQNVTFRCDPISEHNRLYWYRQTLGQGPEFLTYFQNEAQLEKSRLLSDRFSAERPKGSFSTLEIQRTEQGDSAMYLCASSPSWGQTNQPQHFGDGTRLSIL.